The rows below give T cell receptor beta chains drawn from one sample of a study of shared clonotypes between healthy human individuals. Generated by immunoSEQ multiplex PCR, the TCRdb table keeps only in-frame clones and is missing some. The sample carries roughly 570,000 clones, about 98% recorded once. Sequences were obtained from naive CD8+ T cells sorted from blood. These receptors were taken from a man aged 25-45 years in good health. CDR3s include the opening cysteine and the closing phenylalanine or tryptophan. D genes are given only for firm matches. Where a row states a size, it is once, few, many or the class of an expanded clone; other rows omit it.

NA,TRBJ2-5,TRBV5-6,NA,CASSSGETSGTQYF,TGTGCCAGCAGCTCAGGGGAGACCTCGGGGACCCAGTACTTC
NA,TRBJ2-4,TRBV10-3,NA,CAISDEGNIQYF,TGTGCCATCAGTGACGAGGGAAACATTCAGTACTTC
NA,TRBJ1-4,TRBV7-9,NA,CASSLEVDREKLFF,TGTGCCAGCAGCTTAGAAGTAGACAGAGAAAAACTGTTTTTT
NA,TRBJ1-2,TRBV5-1,NA,CASSLFAANYGYTF,TGCGCCAGCAGCTTGTTCGCCGCTAACTATGGCTACACCTTC
NA,TRBJ1-1,TRBV11-2,NA,CASSLDILMNTEAFF,TGTGCCAGCAGCTTAGACATCCTCATGAACACTGAAGCTTTCTTT
NA,TRBJ2-7,TRBV5-6,NA,CASSYGEGIVYEQYF,TGTGCCAGCAGCTATGGAGAGGGGATAGTATACGAGCAGTACTTC
NA,TRBJ2-7,TRBV11-2,TRBD2,CASGGRDVLEQYF,TGTGCCAGCGGGGGGAGGGACGTGCTCGAGCAGTACTTC
NA,TRBJ1-5,TRBV6-5,NA,CASSYLSGAGQPQHF,TGTGCCAGCAGTTACTTATCGGGGGCTGGTCAGCCCCAGCATTTT
NA,TRBJ2-3,TRBV11-2,TRBD2,CASSSRLAGTDTQYF,TGTGCCAGCAGCTCACGACTAGCGGGGACAGATACGCAGTATTTT
NA,TRBJ2-1,TRBV19,TRBD2,CASSWTSGIYNEQFF,TGTGCCAGTAGTTGGACTAGCGGGATCTACAATGAGCAGTTCTTC
few,TRBJ2-3,TRBV27,TRBD1,CASRPQGASDTQYF,TGTGCCAGCAGACCACAGGGGGCTTCGGATACGCAGTATTTT
NA,TRBJ2-1,TRBV2,TRBD2,CASRTSGNEQFF,TGTGCCAGCAGGACTAGCGGTAATGAGCAGTTCTTC
NA,TRBJ2-7,TRBV5-4,NA,CASSLGDSNYEQYF,TGTGCCAGCAGCTTGGGGGACTCGAACTACGAGCAGTACTTC
NA,TRBJ2-7,TRBV28,NA,CASSLVDYEQYF,TGTGCCAGCAGTTTAGTGGACTACGAGCAGTACTTC
NA,TRBJ2-3,TRBV7-6,TRBD2,CASSSTSGRTDTQYF,TGTGCCAGCAGTTCAACTAGCGGGCGCACAGATACGCAGTATTTT
NA,TRBJ1-4,TRBV6-5,NA,CASSPGSEMFF,TGTGCCAGCAGTCCAGGTTCAGAGATGTTTTTT
NA,TRBJ1-1,TRBV7-9,NA,CASSLMSGEAFF,TGTGCCAGCAGCTTGATGTCAGGGGAAGCTTTCTTT
NA,TRBJ2-1,TRBV1,NA,CTSSQVLREGRWNEQFF,TGCACCAGCAGCCAAGTTCTCCGGGAGGGCCGATGGAATGAGCAGTTCTTC
NA,TRBJ2-3,TRBV29-1,TRBD2,CSVVPSGKGDTQYF,TGCAGCGTTGTTCCTAGCGGGAAGGGTGATACGCAGTATTTT
NA,TRBJ1-4,TRBV27,NA,CASSLSQTTNEKLFF,TGTGCCAGCAGTTTATCCCAAACAACTAATGAAAAACTGTTTTTT
NA,TRBJ2-7,TRBV29-1,NA,CSVEMGSETYEQYF,TGCAGCGTTGAAATGGGCAGCGAGACCTACGAGCAGTACTTC
NA,TRBJ2-1,TRBV21-1,NA,CASSKDRPAGINNEQFF,TGTGCCAGCAGCAAAGATCGTCCAGCGGGAATCAACAATGAGCAGTTCTTC
NA,TRBJ1-2,TRBV11-2,NA,CASSFIVGGYTF,TGTGCCAGCAGCTTTATTGTCGGTGGCTACACCTTC
NA,TRBJ2-1,TRBV7-8,TRBD2,CASSLTGGGYNEQFF,TGTGCCAGCAGCTTGACGGGAGGGGGCTACAATGAGCAGTTCTTC
NA,TRBJ2-5,TRBV29-1,TRBD2,CSVVTSGETQYF,TGCAGCGTTGTGACTAGCGGAGAGACCCAGTACTTC
NA,TRBJ2-3,TRBV29-1,TRBD1,CSADMAGQADTQYF,TGCAGCGCTGACATGGCGGGACAGGCGGATACGCAGTATTTT
NA,TRBJ2-4,TRBV9,NA,CASSEGELEDIQYF,TGTGCCAGCAGCGAGGGGGAACTTGAGGACATTCAGTACTTC
NA,TRBJ2-3,TRBV10-3,NA,CAISESLGTYPSTDTQYF,TGTGCCATCAGTGAGTCTTTAGGGACCTATCCTAGCACAGATACGCAGTATTTT
NA,TRBJ1-4,TRBV28,NA,CASSSREGEDEKLFF,TGTGCCAGCAGTTCCCGGGAAGGGGAGGATGAAAAACTGTTTTTT
NA,TRBJ2-2,TRBV7-9,TRBD1,CASSGTGLSTGELFF,TGTGCCAGCAGCGGGACAGGGTTGAGCACCGGGGAGCTGTTTTTT
NA,TRBJ1-4,TRBV7-9,NA,CASSSGIAREKLFF,TGTGCCAGCAGTTCAGGTATAGCGCGTGAAAAACTGTTTTTT
NA,TRBJ2-7,TRBV2,TRBD2,CASSVRAGTTYEQYF,TGTGCCAGCAGTGTCCGAGCGGGGACCACCTACGAGCAGTACTTC